Listed below are T cell receptor beta chains from one sample, sequenced in a study of T-cell reconstitution after alpha-beta-depleted transplantation in children. TCRdb itself ran the PCR reads through MiXCR, one entry per CDR3 protein. Found here are about 400,000 distinct CDR3 sequences, 15% to 20% of them singletons; the top ten hold approximately 28%. The specimen was PBMCs, mostly from graft donor cells, collected 360 days after TCRalphabeta/CD19-depleted stem cell transplant. The receptors derive from a boy in the first two years of life who had a stem cell transplant for Wiskott-Aldrich syndrome, so the T cells may come from the graft donor. The CDR3 runs from the conserved cysteine through the conserved F or W. A D gene is named only where the DNA matches it firmly. Not every row has a clone size; where given, it reads once, few, many or a size class.

clone_size	d_call	v_call	j_call	cdr3_aa	cdr3_nt
few	NA	TRBV20-1	TRBJ1-5	CSAREPRGLNQPQHF	TGCAGTGCTAGAGAACCCCGTGGGCTCAATCAGCCCCAGCATTTT
few	NA	TRBV20-1	TRBJ2-1	CSARPSGTGRRFF	TGCAGTGCTAGACCTAGCGGGACAGGTCGGAGGTTCTTC
NA	NA	TRBV5-1	TRBJ2-7	CASSAAWGVYEQYF	TGCGCCAGCAGTGCCGCATGGGGGGTCTACGAGCAGTACTTC
many	TRBD1	TRBV10-3	TRBJ1-2	CAISRDREGYGYTF	TGTGCCATCAGTAGGGACAGGGAAGGCTATGGCTACACCTTC
NA	NA	TRBV7-9	TRBJ2-7	CASSFDRFYEQYF	TGTGCCAGCAGCTTTGACCGTTTCTACGAGCAGTACTTC
NA	NA	TRBV7-2	TRBJ2-2	CASSYGAANTGELFF	TGTGCCAGCAGCTATGGGGCAGCGAACACCGGGGAGCTGTTTTTT
few	TRBD2	TRBV2	TRBJ2-1	CASSDSGSGVGNEQFF	TGTGCCAGCAGTGATAGCGGGAGTGGGGTTGGTAATGAGCAGTTCTTC
few	TRBD2	TRBV20-1	TRBJ2-2	CSARPAGVRTGELFF	TGCAGTGCTAGACCAGCGGGAGTTCGGACCGGGGAGCTGTTTTTT
NA	TRBD2	TRBV20-1	TRBJ2-3	CSAGKWGAGADTQYF	TGCAGTGCCGGAAAGTGGGGAGCGGGAGCAGATACGCAGTATTTT
few	NA	TRBV5-1	TRBJ2-3	CASSFVDSRTDTQYF	TGCGCCAGCAGCTTCGTGGACAGTCGCACAGATACGCAGTATTTT
NA	NA	TRBV2	TRBJ2-5	CASQGRRFGETQYF	TGTGCCAGCCAAGGGCGGAGGTTCGGGGAGACCCAGTACTTC
few	TRBD1	TRBV27	TRBJ2-7	CASSPGAPGTGSNEQYF	TGTGCCAGCAGTCCAGGGGCCCCCGGGACAGGGTCGAACGAGCAGTACTTC
many	NA	TRBV7-2	TRBJ2-3	CASSLTGLNTDTQYF	TGTGCCAGCAGCTTAACCGGGCTCAACACAGATACGCAGTATTTT
few	NA	TRBV3-1	TRBJ2-2	CASKRRSNTGELFF	TGTGCCAGCAAGAGGAGGTCGAACACCGGGGAGCTGTTTTTT
few	TRBD1	TRBV7-2	TRBJ2-1	CASSLAGQGTNEQFF	TGTGCCAGCAGCTTGGCGGGACAGGGAACCAATGAGCAGTTCTTC
NA	NA	TRBV27	TRBJ2-7	CASSFAVARGEQYF	TGTGCCAGCAGTTTTGCTGTGGCCCGGGGCGAGCAGTACTTC
NA	NA	TRBV4-3	TRBJ2-5	CASSQVGQETQYF	TGCGCCAGCAGCCAAGTCGGTCAAGAGACCCAGTACTTC
NA	NA	TRBV25-1	TRBJ2-1	CASRGRYRNEQFF	TGTGCCAGCAGGGGCCGATACAGGAATGAGCAGTTCTTC
few	NA	TRBV6-2/TRBV6-3	TRBJ2-2	CASSSGTYTGELFF	TGTGCCAGCAGTTCGGGCACATACACCGGGGAGCTGTTTTTT
NA	NA	TRBV7-8	TRBJ2-4	CASTPFRAAAKNIQYF	TGTGCCAGCACCCCCTTCAGGGCGGCGGCCAAAAACATTCAGTACTTC
few	NA	TRBV29-1	TRBJ2-3	CSVDPGADTQYF	TGCAGCGTTGATCCCGGCGCAGATACGCAGTATTTT
few	TRBD1	TRBV15	TRBJ1-1	CATSTGGQGTEAFF	TGTGCCACCAGCACAGGGGGCCAAGGCACTGAAGCTTTCTTT
NA	TRBD1	TRBV10-3	TRBJ2-1	CAIRGTAYNEQFF	TGTGCCATCCGTGGGACAGCCTACAATGAGCAGTTCTTC
NA	NA	TRBV6-2/TRBV6-3	TRBJ2-1	CASSEVDSPYNEQFF	TGTGCCAGCAGCGAAGTGGACTCCCCCTACAATGAGCAGTTCTTC
NA	NA	TRBV6-5	TRBJ1-4	CASSYSRAVNEKLFF	TGTGCCAGCAGTTACTCGAGGGCAGTTAATGAAAAACTGTTTTTT
NA	NA	TRBV9	TRBJ2-3	CASSGSVFPSTDTQYF	TGTGCCAGCAGCGGTAGCGTATTTCCTAGCACAGATACGCAGTATTTT
few	TRBD1	TRBV2	TRBJ1-6	CASSERGLRNSPLHF	TGTGCCAGCAGTGAGAGGGGGCTAAGAAATTCACCCCTCCACTTT
few	NA	TRBV7-6	TRBJ2-4	CASSSNRDGKNIQYF	TGTGCCAGCAGCTCTAACAGGGACGGGAAAAACATTCAGTACTTC
NA	NA	TRBV20-1	TRBJ2-5	CSARVTGLQETQYF	TGCAGTGCTAGAGTCACGGGCCTCCAAGAGACCCAGTACTTC
NA	NA	TRBV5-1	TRBJ2-1	CASSPEIGDNEQFF	TGCGCCAGCAGCCCGGAGATCGGCGACAATGAGCAGTTCTTC
NA	NA	TRBV6-5	TRBJ2-2	CASSHIGKGGGELFF	TGTGCCAGCAGTCACATAGGGAAGGGAGGCGGGGAGCTGTTTTTT
NA	TRBD1	TRBV18	TRBJ2-5	CASSPQQGSQETQYF	TGTGCCAGCTCACCTCAACAGGGGAGTCAAGAGACCCAGTACTTC
few	TRBD2	TRBV10-3	TRBJ2-1	CAISAARGSYNEQFF	TGTGCCATCAGTGCGGCGCGGGGGTCTTACAATGAGCAGTTCTTC
NA	NA	TRBV11-2	TRBJ2-7	CASRLPARGSYEQYF	TGTGCCAGCAGGCTACCGGCGCGGGGCTCCTACGAGCAGTACTTC
NA	NA	TRBV2	TRBJ2-2	CASFTGNHGELFF	TGTGCCAGCTTTACAGGGAATCACGGGGAGCTGTTTTTT
NA	NA	TRBV7-3	TRBJ2-3	CASSFGGMGTDTQYF	TGTGCCAGCAGCTTCGGCGGGATGGGCACAGATACGCAGTATTTT
many	TRBD2	TRBV24-1	TRBJ2-5	CATSVGTRRQETQYF	TGTGCCACCAGTGTCGGGACTAGACGACAAGAGACCCAGTACTTC
few	NA	TRBV20-1	TRBJ2-3	CSARDPGLNTDTQYF	TGCAGTGCTAGAGACCCGGGACTGAACACAGATACGCAGTATTTT
NA	NA	TRBV7-9	TRBJ2-3	CASSGWSIGTDTQYF	TGTGCCAGCAGCGGTTGGAGTATTGGCACAGATACGCAGTATTTT
few	NA	TRBV29-1	TRBJ2-1	CSVESSAPEQFF	TGCAGCGTTGAATCTTCGGCCCCCGAGCAGTTCTTC
few	NA	TRBV20-1	TRBJ2-1	CSARDLPGAWGNEQFF	TGCAGTGCTAGAGACCTCCCCGGGGCATGGGGCAATGAGCAGTTCTTC